This T cell receptor beta chain derives from a study of blood T cells in healthy people across ages (dated by TCRdb to between 2014 and 2017). The study in broad terms: In model experiments, roughly one uniquely barcoded TCR beta cDNA molecule per two T cells was captured by template switching. For two donors (one aged 18 to 29 and one aged 80 or older), the study analyzed two additional independent replicas of 1 million unique cDNA reads from the same blood draw. Four age groups were formed from the donors: young (average roughly 15 years), middle-aged (approximately 40), aged (more than 55) and long-lived (roughly 81). Donors of different ages were randomly distributed across sequencing lanes to avoid experimental bias. Using deep sequencing normalized with unique cDNA molecular identifiers, the study measured how TCR beta repertoire diversity changes with age.

Libraries were prepared through 5' RACE. Sequenced using an Illumina HiSeq 2500. A second roughly 7 to 12 cycle PCR used a sample-barcoded 5' primer and a J-beta primer mix. Each TCR beta cDNA molecule received a unique molecular identifier from a template-switch 5' adaptor carrying 12 random nucleotides. Each sample yielded at least 3 million CDR3-containing paired-end reads. The Mint cDNA synthesis kit, primed by a TRBC-specific oligonucleotide, was used to synthesize first-strand cDNA from all RNA. All cDNA was treated with uracil-DNA glycosylase and then went through a first 18-cycle PCR with the universal primers M1SS and BC2_uni_R. The published analysis was carried out like this. For normalization, 1 million high-quality reads were randomly selected from each sample, with every read carrying a distinct molecular identifier. Reads with shared molecular identifiers were discarded instead of being binned into consensus sequences. MiTCR, with a Q25 quality threshold and the strictest error-elimination algorithm, was used for CDR3 identification, clonotype clustering and error correction. A nonparametric unseen species model using Euler transformation provided a lower-bound estimate of total TCR beta diversity. The raw public data were reprocessed by TCRdb itself: fastp quality trimming at Q25, MiXCR clonotype calling, in-frame beta chains only. For every CDR3 protein sequence, its rows merge into one entry that carries the most common genes and DNA. The authors' filters were not applied to this entry. For this sample there are roughly 800,000 distinct CDR3 sequences; about 53% appear just once. The ten largest account for under 50% of the sample.

Paper-wide results and their limitations: Total diversity estimates from one million sequenced T cells were considered lower bounds and underestimates. As age increased, observed TCR beta diversity per million T cells dropped in a roughly linear way, and a significant reduction was already evident by age 40. There was a strong correlation between observed TCR beta diversity and the percentage of naive T cells measured by flow cytometry. Because donor CMV infection status was unknown, age-related changes in expanded clonotypes were potentially confounded. Compared with the aged group, more naive CD4+ T cells, fewer expanded clones and increased TCR diversity were shown by the long-lived group, suggesting age selection. Conclusive comparison of naive and antigen-experienced compartments was prevented by the profiling of bulk unsorted PBMCs.

The donors were about 40 Caucasian individuals from Russia, aged roughly 6 to 100 years, who were systemically healthy. Approximately 9.7 milliliters of peripheral blood were drawn from each donor into EDTA-treated Vacutainer tubes. Ficoll-Paque density-gradient centrifugation was used to isolate PBMCs, with at least 7 million obtained per sample. Total RNA, at least 6 micrograms per sample, was extracted from PBMCs with Trizol reagent. Naive CD45RAhigh/CD27high T cell percentages were measured by flow cytometry on a PBMC aliquot from every donor. This clonotype has a single count. What antigen it recognizes has not been identified. Base qualities are not provided; no much larger clone lies one nucleotide away. One read gives only weak evidence. CDR1 and CDR2 were assigned from the germline V gene as LGHNA and YNFKEQ. The CDR3 has 15 amino acids, counting the end cysteine and phenylalanine. The kept DNA is CDR3 alone, 45 bases in frame from the first base. Unmatched junction bases come to 8, with V trimmed by 2 bases and J by 7 bases.

Sequenced sample: blood. This TCR was sampled from an elderly man in good health. The chain is encoded by TRBV4-2 joined to TRBJ2-1, and 7 junctional nucleotides match TRBD2. The CDR3 reads CASSQFAGVQNEQFF. The nucleotides read TGTGCCAGCAGCCAATTCGCGGGAGTTCAGAATGAGCAGTTCTTC.